Ten or more counts support the clone carrying this TCR beta chain. The antigen remains unidentified. For TCR beta, libraries came from iRepertoire HTBI primers and Arm-PCR of CDR3 regions. TCRdb re-analysed the multiplex PCR reads in MiXCR, keeping a single row per CDR3 protein. This sample has about 540,000 distinct CDR3 sequences, with about 13% found just once. The data stem from a study of regulatory T cells in long-lasting Graves disease. Study-level information: Those Graves' patients who were newly diagnosed had been on antithyroid drugs under 3 months. General study points: TRBV28, TRBJ1-2 and TRBJ2-5 were segments that persistent disease favored.

V was pared by 1 base and J by 5 bases, with 10 bases between. This CDR3 region has 13 residues. Looked up from germline, CDR1 is SQVTM and CDR2 is ANQGSEA. The time point: newly diagnosed GD, antithyroid drugs for less than 3 months. The TCR library used RNA extracted from PBMCs. These data also featured in a second study, about T cells in Graves' hyperthyroidism and ophthalmopathy. That source reports: Uncontrolled infection, other autoimmune disease, pregnancy and lactation each barred patients from inclusion.

The chain links TRBV29-1 to TRBJ2-3; D is undetermined. The sequence was obtained from a man aged 30 to 39 with Graves disease. This specimen was peripheral blood mononuclear cells (PBMCs), taken at new diagnosis, from a patient treated with antithyroid drugs. The CDR3: CSVEGALEDTQYF. The CDR3 DNA reads TGCAGCGTTGAAGGTGCATTAGAAGATACGCAGTATTTT.